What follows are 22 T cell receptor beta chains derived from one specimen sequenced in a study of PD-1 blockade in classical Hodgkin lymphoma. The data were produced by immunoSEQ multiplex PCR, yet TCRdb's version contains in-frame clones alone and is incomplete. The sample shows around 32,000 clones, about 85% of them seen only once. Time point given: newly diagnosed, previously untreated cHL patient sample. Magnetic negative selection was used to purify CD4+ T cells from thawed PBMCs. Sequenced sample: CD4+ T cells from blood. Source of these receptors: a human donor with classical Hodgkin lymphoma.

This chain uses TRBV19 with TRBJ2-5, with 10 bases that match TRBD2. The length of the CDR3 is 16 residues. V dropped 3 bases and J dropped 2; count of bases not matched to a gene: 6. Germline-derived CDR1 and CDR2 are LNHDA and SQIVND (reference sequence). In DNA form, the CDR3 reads TGTGCCAGTAGTATTGTTAGCGGGAGGTCACAAGAGACCCAGTACTTC. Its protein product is CASSIVSGRSQETQYF.

The CDR3 loop is CASSLYGGLADTQYF. In nucleotides, the CDR3 is TGTGCCAGCAGCTTATACGGGGGGCTCGCAGATACGCAGTATTTT. The V gene is TRBV7-8, the J gene TRBJ2-3; the D gene is possibly TRBD2 (7 bases). The CDR3 is made up of 15 amino acids. CDR1 SGHVS and CDR2 FQNEAQ come from the germline V gene. V was trimmed by 2 bases and J by 4 bases, leaving 13 bases between them.

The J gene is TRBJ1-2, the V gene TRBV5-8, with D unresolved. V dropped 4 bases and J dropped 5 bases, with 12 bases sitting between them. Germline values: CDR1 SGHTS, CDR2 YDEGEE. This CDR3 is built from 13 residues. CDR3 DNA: TGTGCCAGCAGCCCCGACACATCTTATGGCTACACCTTC. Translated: CASSPDTSYGYTF. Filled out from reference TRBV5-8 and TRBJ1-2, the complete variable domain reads EAGVTQSPTHLIKTRGQQATLRCSPISGHTSVYWYQQALGLGLQFLLWYDEGEERNRGNFPPRFSGRQFPNYSSELNVNALELEDSALYLCASSPDTSYGYTFGSGTRLTVV.

CDR3 bases: TGTGCCAGCAGCTTCCCCCGGCTAGCGGTACAAGAGACCCAGTACTTC. Translating gives CASSFPRLAVQETQYF. The V and J genes are TRBV11-3 and TRBJ2-5, with 7 positions matching TRBD2. The CDR3 is made up of 16 amino acids. V was clipped by 3 bases and J by 2 bases; unmatched bases: 9. The V gene's germline CDR1 is SGHNT and CDR2 YENEEA.

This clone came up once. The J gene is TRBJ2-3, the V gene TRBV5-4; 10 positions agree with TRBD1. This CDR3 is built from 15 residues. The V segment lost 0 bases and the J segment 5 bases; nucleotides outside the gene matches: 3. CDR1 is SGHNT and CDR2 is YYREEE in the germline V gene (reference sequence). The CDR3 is CASSLGQGAGDTQYF. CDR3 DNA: TGTGCCAGCAGCTTGGGACAGGGGGCTGGAGATACGCAGTATTTT.

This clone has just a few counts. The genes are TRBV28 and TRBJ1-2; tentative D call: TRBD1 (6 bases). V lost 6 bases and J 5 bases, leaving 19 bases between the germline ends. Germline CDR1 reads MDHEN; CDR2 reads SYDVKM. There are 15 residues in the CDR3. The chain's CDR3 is CASSWGRRGRYGYTF. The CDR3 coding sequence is TGTGCCAGCAGCTGGGGCCGCAGGGGCAGGTATGGCTACACCTTC.

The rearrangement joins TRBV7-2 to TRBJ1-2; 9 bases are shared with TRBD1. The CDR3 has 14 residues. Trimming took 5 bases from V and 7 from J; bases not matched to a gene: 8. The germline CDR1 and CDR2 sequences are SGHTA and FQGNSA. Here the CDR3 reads CASSPRTGALGYTF. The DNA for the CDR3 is TGTGCCAGCAGCCCTAGGACAGGGGCGCTTGGCTACACCTTC.

CDR3 amino acids: CASSLSRREAGETQYF. CDR3 DNA sequence: TGTGCCAGCAGTTTATCGAGGCGGGAGGCGGGAGAGACCCAGTACTTC. The chain joins TRBV27 to TRBJ2-5; 8 bases agree with TRBD2. V was pared by 0 bases and J by 4 bases, with 7 bases of the junction left unmatched. From germline, CDR1 is MNHEY and CDR2 SMNVEV (reference sequence). The CDR3 runs 16 residues.

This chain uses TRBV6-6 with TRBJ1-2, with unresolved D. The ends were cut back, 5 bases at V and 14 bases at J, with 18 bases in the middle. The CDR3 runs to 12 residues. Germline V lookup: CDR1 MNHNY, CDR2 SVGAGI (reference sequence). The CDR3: CASSTPGRSWTF. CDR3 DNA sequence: TGTGCCAGCAGTACCCCCGGGCGATCGTGGACCTTC.

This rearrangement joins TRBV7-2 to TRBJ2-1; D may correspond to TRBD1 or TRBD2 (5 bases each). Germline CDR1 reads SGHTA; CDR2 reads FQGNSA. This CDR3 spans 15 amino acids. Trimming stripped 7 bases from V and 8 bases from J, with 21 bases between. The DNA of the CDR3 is TGTGCCAGCACGGAACCTCACGGGGCCTCGGATGAGCAGTTCTTC. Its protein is CASTEPHGASDEQFF.

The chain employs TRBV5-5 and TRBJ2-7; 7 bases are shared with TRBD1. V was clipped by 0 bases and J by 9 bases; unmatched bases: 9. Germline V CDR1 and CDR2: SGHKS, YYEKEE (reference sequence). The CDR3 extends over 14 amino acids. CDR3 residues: CASSLGQGFTRQYV. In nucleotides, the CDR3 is TGTGCCAGCAGCTTGGGACAGGGTTTTACTCGGCAGTACGTC.

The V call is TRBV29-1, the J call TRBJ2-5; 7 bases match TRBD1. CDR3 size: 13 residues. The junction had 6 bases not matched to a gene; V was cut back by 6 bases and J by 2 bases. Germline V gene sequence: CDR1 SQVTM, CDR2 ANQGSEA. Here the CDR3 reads CSVGTEWQETQYF. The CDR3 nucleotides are TGCAGCGTAGGGACAGAGTGGCAAGAGACCCAGTACTTC.

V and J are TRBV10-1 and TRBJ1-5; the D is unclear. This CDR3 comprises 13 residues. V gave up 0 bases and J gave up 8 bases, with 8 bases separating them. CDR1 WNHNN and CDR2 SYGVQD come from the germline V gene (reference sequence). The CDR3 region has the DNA TGCGCCAGCAGTGAGTCCCCCCAGAAGCCCCAGCATTTT. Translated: CASSESPQKPQHF.

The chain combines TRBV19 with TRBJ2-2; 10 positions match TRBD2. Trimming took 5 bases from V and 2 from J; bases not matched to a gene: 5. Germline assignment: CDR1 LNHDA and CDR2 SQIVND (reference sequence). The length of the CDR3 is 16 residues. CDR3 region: CASSWSGRGNTGELFF. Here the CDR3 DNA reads TGTGCCAGTAGTTGGAGCGGGAGGGGCAACACCGGGGAGCTGTTTTTT.

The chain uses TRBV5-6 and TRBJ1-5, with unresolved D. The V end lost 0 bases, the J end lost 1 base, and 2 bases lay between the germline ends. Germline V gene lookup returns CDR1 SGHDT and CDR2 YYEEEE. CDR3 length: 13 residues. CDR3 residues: CASSLDSNQPQHF. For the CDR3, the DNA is TGTGCCAGCAGCTTGGACAGCAATCAGCCCCAGCATTTT. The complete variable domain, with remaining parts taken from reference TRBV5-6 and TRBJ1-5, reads DAGVTQSPTHLIKTRGQQVTLRCSPKSGHDTVSWYQQALGQGPQFIFQYYEEEERQRGNFPDRFSGHQFPNYSSELNVNALLLGDSALYLCASSLDSNQPQHFGDGTRLSIL.

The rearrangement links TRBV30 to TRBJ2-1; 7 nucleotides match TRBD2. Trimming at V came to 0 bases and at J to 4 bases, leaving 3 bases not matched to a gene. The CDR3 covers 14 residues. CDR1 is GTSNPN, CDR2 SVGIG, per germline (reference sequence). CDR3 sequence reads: CAWSVASGYNEQFF. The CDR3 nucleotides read TGTGCCTGGAGTGTGGCTAGCGGATACAATGAGCAGTTCTTC.

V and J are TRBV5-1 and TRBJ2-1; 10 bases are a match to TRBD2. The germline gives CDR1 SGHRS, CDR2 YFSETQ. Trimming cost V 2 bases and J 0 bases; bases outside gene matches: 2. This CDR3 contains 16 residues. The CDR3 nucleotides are TGCGCCAGCAGCTTTCTAGCGGGAGTCTCCTACAATGAGCAGTTCTTC. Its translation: CASSFLAGVSYNEQFF.

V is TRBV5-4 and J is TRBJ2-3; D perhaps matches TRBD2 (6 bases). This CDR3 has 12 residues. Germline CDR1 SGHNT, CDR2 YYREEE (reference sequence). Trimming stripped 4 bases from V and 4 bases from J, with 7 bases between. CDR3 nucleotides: TGTGCCAGCAGCGGAGGGTCAGATACGCAGTATTTT. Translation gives CASSGGSDTQYF.

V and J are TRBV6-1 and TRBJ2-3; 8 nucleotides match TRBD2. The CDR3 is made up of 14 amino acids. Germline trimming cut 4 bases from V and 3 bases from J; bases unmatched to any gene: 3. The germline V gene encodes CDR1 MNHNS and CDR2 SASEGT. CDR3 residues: CASSARLATDTQYF. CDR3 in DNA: TGTGCCAGCAGTGCAAGACTAGCGACAGATACGCAGTATTTT.

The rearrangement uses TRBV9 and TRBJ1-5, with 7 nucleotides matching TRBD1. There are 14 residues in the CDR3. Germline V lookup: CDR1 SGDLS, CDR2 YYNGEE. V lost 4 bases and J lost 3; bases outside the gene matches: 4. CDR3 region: CASSPGQLNQPQHF. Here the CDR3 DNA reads TGTGCCAGCAGCCCGGGACAGCTCAATCAGCCCCAGCATTTT.

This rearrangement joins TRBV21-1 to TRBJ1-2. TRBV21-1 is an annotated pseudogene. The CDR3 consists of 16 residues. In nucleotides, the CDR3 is TGTGCCAGCAGCAAAGTGTGGGGAGTAGTTAACTATGGCTACACCTTC. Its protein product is CASSKVWGVVNYGYTF.

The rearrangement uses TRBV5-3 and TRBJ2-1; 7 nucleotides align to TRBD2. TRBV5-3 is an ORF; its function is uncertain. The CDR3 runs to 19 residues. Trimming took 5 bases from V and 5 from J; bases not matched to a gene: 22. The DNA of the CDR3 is TGTGCCAGAAGTACACGCTTAGCCCCCAACGCGGGAGTTCACAATGAGCAGTTCTTC. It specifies CARSTRLAPNAGVHNEQFF.